This is a list of T cell receptor beta chains from one sample in a study of CD4 and CD8 cells across lung adenocarcinoma regions. TCRdb reprocessed the PCR reads via MiXCR and lists one record per CDR3 protein. The sample records 20,000 to 25,000 distinct CDR3 sequences, approximately 54% being singletons. The source material was CD8+ T cells from the center of a lung tumor. All receptors derive from a female donor with lung adenocarcinoma. The CD4 and CD8 labels of this study may be unreliable. Both conserved end residues are part of each CDR3. A D gene is named only where the DNA matches it firmly. Expanded clones get a size class; other rows say once, few or many, or leave the size out.

D | J | V | size | DNA | CDR3
. | TRBJ2-4 | TRBV21-1 | . | TGTGCCAGCAGCGCCTCAGGGGCGCGGTTCGGGAACATTCAGTACTTC | CASSASGARFGNIQYF
. | TRBJ2-5 | TRBV28 | . | TGTGCCAGCAGTTTAACGATGGGGACCCAGTACTTC | CASSLTMGTQYF
TRBD2 | TRBJ2-1 | TRBV6-1 | . | TGTGCCAGCAGTGAAGAGAGACTAGCGTCCCCTAGGCCGTTCTTC | CASSEERLASPRPFF
. | TRBJ2-5 | TRBV3-1 | many | TGTGCCAGCAGCCATGGGGGGACCCAGTACTTC | CASSHGGTQYF
. | TRBJ2-3 | TRBV12-3/TRBV12-4 | . | TGTGCCAGCAGTGCCCCGGGGCCAGGGTTTCGGAACACAGATACGCAGTATTTC | CASSAPGPGFRNTDTQYF
TRBD2 | TRBJ2-1 | TRBV20-1 | . | TGCAGTGCTAGAGAAAATAGGGTCCGGGCGGGAGGGCCCAATGAGCAGTTCTTC | CSARENRVRAGGPNEQFF
. | TRBJ2-1 | TRBV7-2 | . | TGTGCCAGCAGCTCACTAGGGACGCAGTTCTTC | CASSSLGTQFF
. | TRBJ2-3 | TRBV6-1 | . | TGTGCCAGCAACGAGGGGGGATTTAGCACAGATACGCAGTATTTT | CASNEGGFSTDTQYF
. | TRBJ2-3 | TRBV10-3 | . | TGTGCCATCAGCGCCTCGGGGCTGTGTGGCAAAAATACGCAGTACTTT | CAISASGLCGKNTQYF
. | TRBJ1-5 | TRBV27 | . | TGTGCCAGCAGTTTACGACAGAATAGCAATCAGCCCCAGCATTTT | CASSLRQNSNQPQHF
. | TRBJ2-4 | TRBV10-1 | . | TGCGCCGGCTGTGGGCTGGGAGCCAAAAATACGCAGTACTTC | CAGCGLGAKNTQYF
. | TRBJ1-1 | TRBV27 | few | TGTGCCAGCATTCAGAACACTGAAGCTTTCTTT | CASIQNTEAFF
. | TRBJ2-3 | TRBV6-1 | . | TGTGCCAGCAGCACCGGGCCCTACACAGATACGCAGTATTTT | CASSTGPYTDTQYF
. | TRBJ1-5 | TRBV6-1 | . | TGTGCCAGCAGGGCGACGGGGAATCAGCCCCAGCATTTT | CASRATGNQPQHF
TRBD2 | TRBJ2-4 | TRBV10-1 | . | TGCGCCACGGGGGAGGGAGCCACAGATACGCAGTACTTC | CATGEGATDTQYF
TRBD2 | TRBJ2-1 | TRBV27 | . | TGTGCCAGCAGTGTCGGACTAGCGGAAAGAAATGAGCAGTTCTTC | CASSVGLAERNEQFF
. | TRBJ2-1 | TRBV20-1 | . | TGCAGTGCTAGAGTCGGGAGCTCCTACAATGAGCAGTTCTTC | CSARVGSSYNEQFF
TRBD1 | TRBJ1-1 | TRBV6-5 | . | TGTGCCAGCAGTTACGCCCCGGACAGGCCAAACACTGAAGCTTTCTTT | CASSYAPDRPNTEAFF
TRBD1 | TRBJ2-3 | TRBV20-1 | many | TGCAGTGCTAGAGACCCGGGACAGCGCACAGATACGCAGTATTTT | CSARDPGQRTDTQYF
TRBD2 | TRBJ2-3 | TRBV10-3 | . | TGTGGCGCCAGGCTCGTTAGCGGGGGCACAGATACGCAGTATTTC | CGARLVSGGTDTQYF
TRBD1 | TRBJ1-1 | TRBV14 | few | TGTGCCAGCAGCCGAACCGGACAGGGACCGGTGGAAGCTTTCTTT | CASSRTGQGPVEAFF
. | TRBJ2-3 | TRBV7-7 | few | TGTGCCAGCAGCCCTTCTAGTGCCACAGATACGCAGTATTTT | CASSPSSATDTQYF
. | TRBJ2-5 | TRBV6-5 | . | TGTGCCAGCAGTTACTCCGGAGGCCGGGAGACCCAGTACTTC | CASSYSGGRETQYF
TRBD2 | TRBJ2-1 | TRBV7-2 | . | TGTGCCAGCAGCTTCCGATCTGGTAGCGGGGGATACAATGAGCAGTTCTTC | CASSFRSGSGGYNEQFF
. | TRBJ2-3 | TRBV27 | . | TGTGCCAGCAGGGGCCGTGCGGGCGGTGTGACAGAGACCCAGTACTTT | CASRGRAGGVTETQYF
. | TRBJ2-2 | TRBV27 | . | TGTGCCACCCGGCGGGGACTCCAGGGGGTGAACACCGGGGCGCTGTTTTTT | CATRRGLQGVNTGALFF
. | TRBJ2-3 | TRBV10-2 | . | TGCGCCACGGGGCTGGACCACCTCAATACGCAGTATTTT | CATGLDHLNTQYF
. | TRBJ2-1 | TRBV6-5 | few | TGTGCCAGCAGTTACGTGGCGCGACTTAACGGGGGCGTCCATGAGCAGTTCTTC | CASSYVARLNGGVHEQFF
. | TRBJ2-7 | TRBV6-1 | . | TGTGCCAGCAGTGAAGCGGGAGGCGGCTCCTACGAGCAGTACTTC | CASSEAGGGSYEQYF
. | TRBJ1-4 | TRBV12-3/TRBV12-4 | . | TGTGCCAGCAGTTTGACAGGAGTGGGAGATGAAAAACTGTTTTTT | CASSLTGVGDEKLFF
TRBD2 | TRBJ2-5 | TRBV6-1 | . | TGTGCCAGCAGTGTGGGACTAGCGGGAGACCGGGAGACCCAGTACTTC | CASSVGLAGDRETQYF
TRBD2 | TRBJ2-1 | TRBV6-5 | medium-sized | TGTGCCAGCAGTTATGGCGGGAGGGCCGCCGGACATGAGCAGTTCTTC | CASSYGGRAAGHEQFF
. | TRBJ2-5 | TRBV6-1 | . | TGTGCGAGCAGCGGCGGCCGGGACCAAGAGACCCAGTACTTC | CASSGGRDQETQYF
. | TRBJ2-1 | TRBV12-3/TRBV12-4 | few | TGTGCCAGCAGTTTAACGACGGGCTCCTACAATGAGCAGTTCTTC | CASSLTTGSYNEQFF
TRBD1 | TRBJ2-1 | TRBV6-1 | . | TGTGCCAGCTTTCCCACCGGGACAGGGGGCGTGAAGACCCAGTTCTTC | CASFPTGTGGVKTQFF
TRBD2 | TRBJ2-2 | TRBV6-1 | few | TGTGCCAGCAGTGAACCGGGACTAGCGGGCACCGGGGAGCTGTTTTTT | CASSEPGLAGTGELFF
TRBD2 | TRBJ2-3 | TRBV27 | . | TGTGCCAGGGGGCAGCGGGGCGGAGACACAGATACCCAGTATTTC | CARGQRGGDTDTQYF